The 8 T cell receptor beta chains below come from one sample, sequenced in a study of blood T cell repertoires in COVID-19. Libraries were prepared by immunoSEQ multiplex PCR; TCRdb keeps only in-frame clonotypes and omits some of them. The repertoire has about 190,000 clones, around three quarters of them found once; the top ten carry around 15%. Sequenced input: peripheral blood. These receptors originate from a man aged 55 to 70 with active or convalescent COVID-19.

This clone has a single count. This chain connects TRBV19 to TRBJ2-3, with D possibly TRBD2 on 5 matching bases. This CDR3 region has 15 residues. Trimming left V 5 bases short and J 2 bases short, with 14 bases between. Germline-derived CDR1 and CDR2 are LNHDA and SQIVND (reference sequence). CDR3 residues: CASSPGIQTTDTQYF. The CDR3 coding sequence is TGTGCCAGTAGTCCCGGGATCCAAACCACAGATACGCAGTATTTT.

This chain connects TRBV7-2 to TRBJ1-2; maybe TRBD1 (5 bases). The CDR3 length is 13 residues. Trimming took off 5 bases at V and 3 bases at J, with 10 bases between the two ends. Germline V lookup: CDR1 SGHTA, CDR2 FQGNSA. CDR3 sequence: CASSQGRYYGYTF. In DNA form, the CDR3 reads TGTGCCAGCAGCCAGGGCCGGTACTATGGCTACACCTTC. Complete variable domain (other parts from reference TRBV7-2 and TRBJ1-2): GAGVSQSPSNKVTEKGKDVELRCDPISGHTALYWYRQSLGQGLEFLIYFQGNSAPDKSGLPSDRFSAERTGGSVSTLTIQRTQQEDSAVYLCASSQGRYYGYTFGSGTRLTVV.

The V call is TRBV28, the J call TRBJ2-7, with unresolved D. CDR1 and CDR2 (germline): MDHEN, SYDVKM. There are 11 residues in the CDR3. Between the trimmed V and J ends, which lost 5 bases and 3 bases, there was a span of 5 bases. CDR3 protein: CASSRVYEQYF. The CDR3, as DNA: TGTGCCAGCAGTCGCGTCTACGAGCAGTACTTC.

This clone has only a few counts. This rearrangement joins TRBV7-3 to TRBJ2-1; TRBD2 might be the D (6 bases). The CDR3 contains 14 residues. Germline CDR1 is SGHTA and CDR2 is FQGTGA. The V and J ends lost 3 bases and 6 bases respectively, with 12 bases between them. CDR3 sequence reads: CASSLEGVINEQFF. DNA of the CDR3: TGTGCCAGCAGCTTGGAGGGAGTAATCAATGAGCAGTTCTTC.

The V call is TRBV5-4, the J call TRBJ2-1, with 7 bases matching TRBD2. V trimming: 10 bases; J trimming: 9 bases; junction bases outside the gene matches: 7. Germline V gives CDR1 SGHNT, CDR2 YYREEE (reference sequence). The CDR3 length is 11 residues. CDR3 sequence (DNA): TGTGCCTCAGGGAGGACTAGTGAGCAGTTCTTC. This gives the protein CASGRTSEQFF. Full variable domain (remainder filled in from reference TRBV5-4 and TRBJ2-1): ETGVTQSPTHLIKTRGQQVTLRCSSQSGHNTVSWYQQALGQGPQFIFQYYREEENGRGNFPPRFSGLQFPNYSSELNVNALELDDSALYLCASGRTSEQFFGPGTRLTVL.

The chain uses TRBV18 and TRBJ2-2; a weak D match, TRBD1 (6 bases). CDR3 length: 14 amino acids. V was pared by 1 base and J by 6 bases, with 9 bases between. Per the germline V gene, CDR1 is KGHSH and CDR2 is LQKENI. The CDR3 bases are TGTGCCAGCTCACCACTCCCAGGGGCCGGGGAGCTGTTTTTT. Protein: CASSPLPGAGELFF.

The V call is TRBV19, the J call TRBJ2-1; D uncertain. The V end was cut by 3 bases, the J end by 5 bases, with 8 bases between. The germline V gene has CDR1 LNHDA and CDR2 SQIVND (reference sequence). The CDR3 consists of 13 residues. The CDR3 nucleotides are TGTGCCAGTAGTATCGGGTCTGACAATGAGCAGTTCTTC. It translates to CASSIGSDNEQFF.

In DNA form, the CDR3 reads TGTGCCACGACTAGCTGGGATGAGCAGTTCTTC. Translation: CATTSWDEQFF. The chain couples TRBV6-5 to TRBJ2-1; TRBD2 agrees at 7 bases. The CDR3 loop spans 11 amino acids. Germline trimming cut 10 bases from V and 8 bases from J; bases unmatched to any gene: 5. Germline values: CDR1 MNHEY, CDR2 SVGAGI.